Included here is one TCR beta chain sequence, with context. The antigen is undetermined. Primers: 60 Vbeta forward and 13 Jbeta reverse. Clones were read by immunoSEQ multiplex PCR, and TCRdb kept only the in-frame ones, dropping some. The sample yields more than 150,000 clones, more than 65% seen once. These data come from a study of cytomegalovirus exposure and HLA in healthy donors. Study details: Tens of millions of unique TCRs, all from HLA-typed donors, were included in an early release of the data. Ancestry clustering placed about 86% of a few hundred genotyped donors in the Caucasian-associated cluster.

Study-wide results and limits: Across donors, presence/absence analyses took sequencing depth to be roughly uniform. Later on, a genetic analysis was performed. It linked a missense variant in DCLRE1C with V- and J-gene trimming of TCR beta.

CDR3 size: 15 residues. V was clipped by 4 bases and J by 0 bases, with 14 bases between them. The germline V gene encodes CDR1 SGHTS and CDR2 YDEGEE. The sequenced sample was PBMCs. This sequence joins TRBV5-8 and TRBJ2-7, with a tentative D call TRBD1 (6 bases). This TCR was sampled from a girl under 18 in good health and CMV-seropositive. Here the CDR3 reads CASSPLGAYSYEQYF. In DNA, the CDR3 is TGTGCCAGCAGCCCCTTGGGGGCTTACTCCTACGAGCAGTACTTC.